The 31 T cell receptor beta chains below were found in one sample sequenced in a study of blood T cell repertoires in COVID-19. Produced via immunoSEQ multiplex PCR; TCRdb's table is partial and in-frame only. The sample holds about 190,000 clones, around four fifths seen once. What was sequenced was peripheral blood. The receptors were gathered from a man aged 30-40 years with active or convalescent COVID-19.

V is TRBV6-2 or TRBV6-3 and J is TRBJ1-2; 7 bases map to TRBD1. Losses at the gene ends were 6 bases for V and 4 bases for J; bases not matched to a gene: 8. The CDR3 is made up of 14 amino acids. Germline values: CDR1 MNHEY, CDR2 SVGEGT. CDR3 DNA sequence: TGTGCCAGCAGCGATGGGACAGCTATCTATGGCTACACCTTC. This sequence encodes CASSDGTAIYGYTF.

The chain carries TRBV28 and TRBJ2-7; tentatively, D is TRBD1 (6 bases). Trimming took 3 bases from V and 4 from J, leaving 16 bases between them. CDR1 and CDR2 (germline): MDHEN, SYDVKM. The CDR3 loop spans 15 amino acids. The CDR3 loop is CASSFSTRRGYEQYF. In nucleotides, the CDR3 is TGTGCCAGCAGTTTCTCAACGAGAAGGGGGTACGAGCAGTACTTC.

The V gene is TRBV7-2, the J gene TRBJ1-5; perhaps TRBD1 as D (5 bases). V was clipped by 2 bases and J by 5 bases, with 7 bases between them. Germline V lookup: CDR1 SGHTA, CDR2 FQGNSA. The CDR3 length is 13 residues. The CDR3 bases are TGTGCCAGCAGCTTAAAAGGGGATCAGCCCCAGCATTTT. It codes for CASSLKGDQPQHF.

The chain recombines TRBV18 with TRBJ1-2; D possibly corresponds to TRBD1 (5 bases). The germline CDR1 and CDR2 sequences are KGHSH and LQKENI. The CDR3 consists of 14 residues. V lost 0 bases, J lost 1 base, and 6 bases lay in between. CDR3 in DNA: TGTGCCAGCTCACCACCGGGGGGTAACTATGGCTACACCTTC. Translating gives CASSPPGGNYGYTF.

In this sample, this clone turned up once. The chain combines TRBV5-1 with TRBJ2-5; 15 bases are shared with TRBD2. The germline CDR1 and CDR2 sequences are SGHRS and YFSETQ. There are 19 residues in the CDR3. V gave up 4 bases and J gave up 1 base; unmatched junction bases: 11. CDR3 sequence (DNA): TGCGCCAGCAGCGCCACCGGGACTAGCGGGGGGCCAGGCCAAGAGACCCAGTACTTC. It encodes CASSATGTSGGPGQETQYF. Variable domain in full (rest from reference TRBV5-1 and TRBJ2-5): KAGVTQTPRYLIKTRGQQVTLSCSPISGHRSVSWYQQTPGQGLQFLFEYFSETQRNKGNFPGRFSGRQFSNSRSEMNVSTLELGDSALYLCASSATGTSGGPGQETQYFGPGTRLLVL.

This chain connects TRBV28 to TRBJ1-5; 9 positions agree with TRBD1. The germline V gene has CDR1 MDHEN and CDR2 SYDVKM. The CDR3 runs 14 residues. J gave up 1 base and V 10 bases, and 5 bases lay outside the gene matches. CDR3 amino acids: CATDRGGSNQPQHF. CDR3 bases: TGTGCCACCGACAGGGGGGGAAGCAATCAGCCCCAGCATTTT.

V gene TRBV11-2 combines with J gene TRBJ2-7; D gene ambiguous. The length of the CDR3 is 13 residues. Trimming stripped 5 bases from V and 3 bases from J, with 11 bases between. Germline CDR1 SGHAT, CDR2 FQNNGV. The CDR3: CASSIGRIYEQYF. CDR3 DNA: TGTGCCAGCAGCATAGGCAGGATCTACGAGCAGTACTTC.

This chain links TRBV12-3 or TRBV12-4 with TRBJ1-2; possible D gene TRBD1, 6 bases. The length of the CDR3 is 13 residues. V was clipped by 1 base and J by 6 bases, with 9 bases between them. CDR3: CASSLVTGDGYTF. CDR3 DNA sequence: TGTGCCAGCAGTTTAGTGACAGGAGATGGCTACACCTTC.

CDR3 bases: TGTGCCAGTAGTTCCCGGGCGGGGAGCTCCTACGAGCAGTACGTC. Its translation is CASSSRAGSSYEQYV. The rearrangement links TRBV19 to TRBJ2-7, with a weak D call TRBD2 (6 bases). V was cut by 5 bases and J by 0 bases, with 14 bases left in between. Germline-derived CDR1 and CDR2 are LNHDA and SQIVND (reference sequence). The CDR3 runs 15 residues.

The chain recombines TRBV5-1 with TRBJ1-6, with 10 bases matching TRBD1. Germline CDR1 is SGHRS and CDR2 is YFSETQ. The CDR3 has 14 residues. Germline trimming cut 4 bases from V and 13 bases from J; bases unmatched to any gene: 8. CDR3 sequence reads: CASSTGTGDRPLHF. The CDR3 DNA reads as TGCGCCAGCAGCACCGGGACAGGGGATCGGCCCCTCCACTTT.

CDR3 residues: CASMGRSDEQYF. DNA for the CDR3: TGTGCCAGCATGGGCCGTTCGGACGAGCAGTACTTC. The chain links TRBV11-3 to TRBJ2-7, with D hard to call. V lost 7 bases and J 5 bases, leaving 12 bases between the germline ends. Looked up from germline, CDR1 is SGHNT and CDR2 is YENEEA. This CDR3 is built from 12 residues.

The chain employs TRBV6-5 and TRBJ2-1, with TRBD2 matching over 7 bases. Germline-derived CDR1 and CDR2 are MNHEY and SVGAGI. V lost 5 bases and J lost 0; bases outside the gene matches: 4. This CDR3 is built from 15 residues. This CDR3 reads CASSSGISSYNEQFF. In DNA, the CDR3 is TGTGCCAGCAGTAGCGGGATTAGCTCCTACAATGAGCAGTTCTTC.

CDR3 sequence (DNA): TGCGCCAGCAGCTTGGGGGGTCTAGCGGGGAGCTCCTACGAGCAGTACGTC. It specifies CASSLGGLAGSSYEQYV. This chain connects TRBV5-1 to TRBJ2-7; 9 bases are shared with TRBD2. CDR3 size: 17 residues. Trimming took 0 bases from V and 0 from J; bases not matched to a gene: 7. Germline values: CDR1 SGHRS, CDR2 YFSETQ.

The chain carries TRBV27 and TRBJ2-6, with a tentative D call TRBD2 (7 bases). This CDR3 contains 19 residues. Germline CDR1 reads MNHEY; CDR2 reads SMNVEV (reference sequence). V was shortened by 7 bases and J by 0 bases, with 22 bases between the two germline ends. CDR3 region: CASKELGGRGPSGANVLTF. CDR3 DNA: TGTGCCAGCAAAGAGTTAGGGGGGAGGGGTCCCTCTGGGGCCAACGTCCTGACTTTC.

This chain joins TRBV21-1 and TRBJ2-7; TRBD2 was called by the table and not checked on the DNA. TRBV21-1 is labeled a pseudogene. The CDR3 contains 12 residues. The CDR3 DNA is TGTGCCAGCAGCAAACTCTCCTACGAGCAGTACGTC. It is translated as CASSKLSYEQYV.

The V and J genes are TRBV7-9 and TRBJ1-1; unclear D gene. There are 13 residues in the CDR3. Deletions cut 5 bases from V and 0 bases from J, with 7 bases between. Germline-derived CDR1 and CDR2 are SEHNR and FQNEAQ (reference sequence). CDR3 sequence reads: CASSPRLNTEAFF. The CDR3 nucleotides read TGTGCCAGCAGCCCGAGATTGAACACTGAAGCTTTCTTT. The full variable domain, its missing parts supplied by reference TRBV7-9 and TRBJ1-1, is DTGVSQNPRHKITKRGQNVTFRCDPISEHNRLYWYRQTLGQGPEFLTYFQNEAQLEKSRLLSDRFSAERPKGSFSTLEIQRTEQGDSAMYLCASSPRLNTEAFFGQGTRLTVV.

This rearrangement joins TRBV12-5 to TRBJ1-2; D is possibly TRBD1 (6 bases). This CDR3 comprises 17 residues. Germline CDR1 LGHNT, CDR2 FRNRAP. Trimming stripped 0 bases from V and 4 bases from J, with 18 bases between. In DNA form, the CDR3 reads TGTGCTAGTGGTTTGGTACCACGACAGGCTAACCCCTATGGCTACACCTTC. Residues: CASGLVPRQANPYGYTF.

J is TRBJ1-4 and V is TRBV4-1; maybe TRBD1 (5 bases). This CDR3 is 15 amino acids long. Germline V gene lookup returns CDR1 MGHRA and CDR2 YSYEKL. V lost 1 base to trimming and J lost 8 bases, with 14 bases between them. The CDR3 protein is CASSQGEQAVEKLFF. For the CDR3, the DNA is TGCGCCAGCAGCCAAGGAGAACAGGCAGTGGAAAAACTGTTTTTT.

CDR3: CASSYGQSYGYTF. The CDR3 DNA follows: TGTGCCAGCAGTTACGGACAGTCTTATGGCTACACCTTC. The chain carries TRBV6-6 and TRBJ1-2, with a possible D match to TRBD1 (6 bases). The V gene lost 2 bases and the J gene lost 5 bases, with 9 bases spanning the gap. Germline V gene sequence: CDR1 MNHNY, CDR2 SVGAGI (reference sequence). CDR3 length: 13 residues.

This chain links TRBV5-1 with TRBJ2-2, with TRBD1 identical over 9 bases. CDR3 size: 15 residues. Germline assignment: CDR1 SGHRS and CDR2 YFSETQ. V trimming: 7 bases; J trimming: 5 bases; junction bases outside the gene matches: 9. The CDR3 loop is CASGDGTGWTGELFF. CDR3 bases: TGCGCCAGCGGGGACGGGACAGGGTGGACCGGGGAGCTGTTTTTT. The variable domain in full, completed from reference TRBV5-1 and TRBJ2-2, reads KAGVTQTPRYLIKTRGQQVTLSCSPISGHRSVSWYQQTPGQGLQFLFEYFSETQRNKGNFPGRFSGRQFSNSRSEMNVSTLELGDSALYLCASGDGTGWTGELFFGEGSRLTVL.

This rearrangement joins TRBV27 to TRBJ1-1; 8 bases are a match to TRBD1. From germline, CDR1 is MNHEY and CDR2 SMNVEV (reference sequence). V was pared by 0 bases and J by 4 bases, with 7 bases of the junction left unmatched. This CDR3 is built from 16 residues. The CDR3, as DNA: TGTGCCAGCAGTTTATCTTGGACAGGGAGCGGCACTGAAGCTTTCTTT. Translated: CASSLSWTGSGTEAFF.

This chain joins TRBV5-4 and TRBJ1-2; TRBD1 aligns across 12 bases. Trimming at V came to 4 bases and at J to 5 bases, leaving 15 bases not matched to a gene. This CDR3 region has 18 residues. Germline V gene data show CDR1 as SGHNT and CDR2 as YYREEE (reference sequence). This chain's CDR3 is CASSLATGQGAWIYGYTF. CDR3 nucleotide sequence: TGTGCCAGCAGCCTTGCAACGGGACAGGGGGCTTGGATTTATGGCTACACCTTC.

V is TRBV24-1 and J is TRBJ2-1, with 8 positions matching TRBD2. Germline loops: CDR1 KGHDR, CDR2 SFDVKD. The V segment lost 4 bases and the J segment 8 bases; nucleotides outside the gene matches: 15. This CDR3 region has 17 residues. CDR3 bases: TGTGCCACCAGTGAACCGGCTCTAGCGGGTGGTGACCATGAGCAGTTCTTC. It translates to CATSEPALAGGDHEQFF.

This clone came up a few times. J is TRBJ1-2 and V is TRBV7-2; TRBD1 agrees at 8 bases. The CDR3 has 13 residues. The J segment lost 5 bases and the V segment lost 5 bases, leaving 4 bases of the junction unmatched. CDR1 and CDR2 (germline): SGHTA, FQGNSA. The CDR3 sequence is CASSPWTGYGYTF. The CDR3 region has the DNA TGTGCCAGCAGCCCCTGGACAGGGTATGGCTACACCTTC.

The chain has TRBV10-2 and TRBJ2-7, with TRBD1 matching 9 bases. V gave up 2 bases and J gave up 4 bases; unmatched junction bases: 6. The CDR3 is made up of 15 amino acids. CDR1 and CDR2 from the germline V gene are WSHSY and SAAADI. This CDR3 is CASSEALGQGYEQYF. CDR3 coding DNA: TGCGCCAGCAGTGAGGCTCTGGGACAGGGTTACGAGCAGTACTTC.

This clone has only a few counts. The V call is TRBV19, the J call TRBJ1-5, with 7 bases fitting TRBD1. With 0 bases clipped from V and 7 bases from J, the junction kept 6 bases outside the gene matches. CDR1 and CDR2 from the germline V gene are LNHDA and SQIVND (reference sequence). The CDR3 sequence is 15 residues long. As DNA, the CDR3 is TGTGCCAGTAGTATAGAAAGGGGGCCGCGGCAGCCCCAGCATTTT. Its protein product is CASSIERGPRQPQHF. Together with reference TRBV19 and TRBJ1-5, the CDR3 gives the full variable domain: DGGITQSPKYLFRKEGQNVTLSCEQNLNHDAMYWYRQDPGQGLRLIYYSQIVNDFQKGDIAEGYSVSREKKESFPLTVTSAQKNPTAFYLCASSIERGPRQPQHFGDGTRLSIL.

The J gene is TRBJ2-7, the V gene TRBV11-2; D remains unclear. Trimming pared 1 base from V and 4 bases from J, leaving 8 bases between. The germline gives CDR1 SGHAT, CDR2 FQNNGV. CDR3 length: 13 amino acids. CDR3 sequence (DNA): TGTGCCAGCAGCTTAGTGCAAGCGTACGAGCAGTACGTC. This codes for CASSLVQAYEQYV.

The chain uses TRBV18 and TRBJ1-4, with TRBD1 identical over 8 bases. The ends lost 0 bases at V and 9 bases at J; junction bases unmatched: 3. CDR1 and CDR2 (germline): KGHSH, LQKENI. The CDR3 spans 14 residues. This CDR3 is CASSPPGQAQKLFF. The DNA for the CDR3 is TGTGCCAGCTCACCACCGGGACAGGCCCAAAAACTGTTTTTT.

This chain joins TRBV30 and TRBJ2-4; perhaps TRBD2 as D (7 bases). The CDR3 consists of 13 residues. Trimming stripped 4 bases from V and 9 bases from J, with 16 bases between. Germline V gene lookup returns CDR1 GTSNPN and CDR2 SVGIG (reference sequence). CDR3 region: CAWNLGGDGIQYF. DNA of the CDR3: TGTGCCTGGAATTTAGGGGGGGACGGCATTCAGTACTTC.

The chain combines TRBV2 with TRBJ1-5; D remains unclear. The CDR3 is made up of 12 amino acids. Germline-derived CDR1 and CDR2 are SNHLY and FYNNEI. Trimming left V 3 bases short and J 5 bases short, with 5 bases between. The CDR3 DNA reads TGTGCCAGCAGTGATACGGATCAGCCCCAGCATTTT. Translation gives CASSDTDQPQHF.

This chain joins TRBV14 and TRBJ1-2, with 9 bases aligning to TRBD1. The V gene's germline CDR1 is SGHDN and CDR2 FVKESK. The V segment lost 1 base and the J segment 0 bases; nucleotides outside the gene matches: 0. The CDR3 is 15 amino acids. For the CDR3, the DNA is TGTGCCAGCAGCCAAGGGGACAGGGCTAACTATGGCTACACCTTC. This translates into CASSQGDRANYGYTF.